This T cell receptor beta chain comes out of a study of cytotoxic CD8 clonotypes in ibrutinib-treated CLL. CDR3 length equals 13 residues. The V end lost 6 bases, the J end lost 6 bases, and 15 bases lay between the germline ends. CDR1 LNHDA and CDR2 SQIVND come from the germline V gene (reference sequence). Sequencing was performed with immunoSEQ multiplex PCR; in TCRdb, only in-frame clones are kept and a portion is missing. The table shows nearly 300,000 clones, with 70% to 80% occurring only once. The chain recombines TRBV19 with TRBJ2-7; possibly TRBD1 or TRBD2 for D (7 bases each). The receptor's source is a human donor with chronic lymphocytic leukemia. The sequencing used PBMCs, collected at disease progression, from a patient treated with ibrutinib. As DNA, the CDR3 is TGTGCCAGTAGGGGAGGGACAGAGGCCGAGCAGTACTTC. As protein: CASRGGTEAEQYF.